These 21 T cell receptor beta chains originate from one sample sequenced in a study of cytomegalovirus exposure and HLA in healthy donors. It was with 60 Vbeta and 13 Jbeta primers that the PCR ran. Clones were sequenced by immunoSEQ multiplex PCR, and TCRdb holds only the in-frame ones, with some missing. Of around 99,000 clones listed, around 77% are singletons. The specimen sequenced was PBMCs. Every receptor here comes from a man aged 35 to 55 in good health and CMV-seronegative.

This chain links TRBV6-1 with TRBJ1-1, with D perhaps TRBD1 (5 bases). This CDR3 comprises 14 residues. The germline V and J ends were trimmed by 7 bases and 0 bases, with 12 bases remaining between them. Germline V CDR1 and CDR2: MNHNS, SASEGT. The CDR3 nucleotides are TGTGCCAGCACGCGACAGCTAATGAACACTGAAGCTTTCTTT. This codes for CASTRQLMNTEAFF.

This sequence joins TRBV18 and TRBJ2-7; possible D gene TRBD1, 6 bases. The CDR3 covers 17 residues. CDR1 and CDR2 from the germline V gene are KGHSH and LQKENI. V shed 2 bases and J shed 6 bases, with 23 bases lying between them. This chain's CDR3 is CASSPRPVDSVVGEQYF. The CDR3 DNA reads as TGTGCCAGCTCACCAAGACCGGTGGACAGCGTTGTAGGCGAGCAGTACTTC. The complete variable domain, with remaining parts taken from reference TRBV18 and TRBJ2-7, reads NAGVMQNPRHLVRRRGQEARLRCSPMKGHSHVYWYRQLPEEGLKFMVYLQKENIIDESGMPKERFSAEFPKEGPSILRIQQVVRGDSAAYFCASSPRPVDSVVGEQYFGPGTRLTVT.

This chain joins TRBV5-1 and TRBJ2-3, with 7 positions matching TRBD1. The V gene's germline CDR1 is SGHRS and CDR2 YFSETQ. The CDR3 sequence is 14 residues long. V trimming: 0 bases; J trimming: 6 bases; junction bases outside the gene matches: 4. CDR3 nucleotide sequence: TGCGCCAGCAGCTTGGAGGGGGCTGGGGATACGCAGTATTTT. Encoded protein: CASSLEGAGDTQYF.

In this sample, this clone turned up a few times. The rearrangement joins TRBV6-4 to TRBJ1-5, with 10 bases that match TRBD1. Germline V gene sequence: CDR1 MRHNA, CDR2 SNTAGT. This CDR3 has 15 amino acids. The V segment lost 4 bases and the J segment 2 bases; nucleotides outside the gene matches: 2. This chain's CDR3 is CASSAGTGGNQPQHF. CDR3 in DNA: TGTGCCAGCAGTGCCGGGACAGGGGGCAATCAGCCCCAGCATTTT.

The rearrangement joins TRBV2 to TRBJ1-4, with D perhaps TRBD1 (5 bases). CDR1 and CDR2 from the germline V gene are SNHLY and FYNNEI. This CDR3 contains 15 residues. V lost 4 bases and J 2 bases, leaving 11 bases between the germline ends. The CDR3 DNA is TGTGCCAGCAGTGGACAGCCGCTGACTAATGAAAAACTGTTTTTT. Translating gives CASSGQPLTNEKLFF.

The rearrangement joins TRBV2 to TRBJ2-7; TRBD2 matches 10 bases. The CDR3 loop spans 18 amino acids. Germline V gene sequence: CDR1 SNHLY, CDR2 FYNNEI. The V segment lost 6 bases and the J segment 8 bases; nucleotides outside the gene matches: 22. The chain's CDR3 is CASSPTGSGRASTRKQYF. CDR3 coding DNA: TGTGCCAGCAGCCCCACAGGAAGCGGGAGGGCCTCGACCCGTAAGCAGTACTTC.

This sequence joins TRBV5-1 and TRBJ1-1; TRBD1 aligns across 8 bases. The CDR3 has 14 residues. V was clipped by 0 bases and J by 5 bases; unmatched bases: 3. Germline V gene data show CDR1 as SGHRS and CDR2 as YFSETQ. The CDR3 DNA sequence: TGCGCCAGCAGCTTGGCAGGGGGCGGAACTGAAGCTTTCTTT. Amino acids: CASSLAGGGTEAFF.

This sequence joins TRBV28 and TRBJ2-1, with D possibly matching TRBD2 (7 bases). V dropped 11 bases and J dropped 5 bases, with 22 bases sitting between them. This CDR3 is built from 15 residues. The germline gives CDR1 MDHEN, CDR2 SYDVKM. The CDR3 is CAAKSEGGFNNEQFF. For the CDR3, the DNA is TGTGCCGCCAAGAGCGAGGGGGGGTTCAACAATGAGCAGTTCTTC.

This sequence joins TRBV5-1 and TRBJ2-2; TRBD1 matches at 7 bases. Germline CDR1 SGHRS, CDR2 YFSETQ. The CDR3 is 16 amino acids. The V segment lost 4 bases and the J segment 1 base; nucleotides outside the gene matches: 7. The CDR3 loop is CASSPDRERNTGELFF. The CDR3 region has the DNA TGCGCCAGCAGCCCTGACAGGGAGAGGAACACCGGGGAGCTGTTTTTT.

The genes are TRBV10-3 and TRBJ2-2, with D perhaps TRBD1 (5 bases). Germline V lookup: CDR1 ENHRY, CDR2 SYGVKD. This CDR3 has 15 amino acids. V lost 4 bases, J lost 2 bases, and 11 bases lay in between. CDR3 DNA sequence: TGTGCCATCAGTGGAACCGACAGAAACACCGGGGAGCTGTTTTTT. As protein: CAISGTDRNTGELFF.

J is TRBJ1-2 and V is TRBV19; D might be TRBD1 (6 bases). Trimming removed 2 bases at V and 8 bases at J, with 15 bases between. Germline V gene sequence: CDR1 LNHDA, CDR2 SQIVND (reference sequence). The CDR3 is 14 amino acids. The CDR3, as DNA: TGTGCCAGTAGTATATCAGCCGGGACACCCGGCTACACCTTC. It codes for CASSISAGTPGYTF.

This chain links TRBV28 with TRBJ1-1, with 7 bases fitting TRBD1. This CDR3 has 14 residues. From germline, CDR1 is MDHEN and CDR2 SYDVKM. Losses at the gene ends were 2 bases for V and 6 bases for J; bases not matched to a gene: 6. The CDR3 is CASSLRQGVAEAFF. In nucleotides, the CDR3 is TGTGCCAGCAGTTTACGCCAGGGGGTAGCTGAAGCTTTCTTT.

The chain uses TRBV7-2 and TRBJ1-5; 7 bases fit TRBD1. The V gene end was trimmed by 8 bases and the J gene end by 7 bases; junction bases not matched to a gene: 8. The CDR3 contains 13 residues. Germline assignment: CDR1 SGHTA and CDR2 FQGNSA. The CDR3 DNA is TGTGCCAGCGGCGACAGGGTAAACCAGCCCCAGCATTTT. Translated, it gives CASGDRVNQPQHF.

The chain uses TRBV5-1 and TRBJ1-1, with a weak D call TRBD1 (5 bases). The CDR3 is 14 amino acids. The germline V gene has CDR1 SGHRS and CDR2 YFSETQ. With 1 base removed from V and 5 bases from J, the gap between germline ends came to 12 bases. CDR3 DNA sequence: TGCGCCAGCAGCTTGACTTCTGGGGGGACTGAAGCTTTCTTT. This gives the protein CASSLTSGGTEAFF.

This chain connects TRBV19 to TRBJ2-3, with 8 positions matching TRBD1. The CDR3 is 15 residues long. Trimming took 9 bases from V and 2 from J; bases not matched to a gene: 10. CDR1 LNHDA and CDR2 SQIVND come from the germline V gene (reference sequence). CDR3 sequence: CASQGQGAHTDTQYF. The CDR3, as DNA: TGTGCCAGCCAAGGGCAGGGGGCGCACACAGATACGCAGTATTTT.

This clone has more than one count but fewer than ten. One junction end does not reproduce the germline sequence, and a read error may be involved. The J gene is TRBJ1-1, the V gene TRBV6-1; D unresolved. The CDR3 is 16 residues long. From germline, CDR1 is MNHNS and CDR2 SASEGT. The CDR3 DNA is TGTGCCAGCAGGGAAGCGATCGGGTTTATGAACACTGAAGCTTTCTTT. As protein: CASREAIGFMNTEAFF.

This chain connects TRBV11-2 to TRBJ2-5; D possibly corresponds to TRBD1 (6 bases). Trimming removed 1 base from V and 2 bases from J, with 8 bases in between. Per germline, CDR1 SGHAT and CDR2 FQNNGV. The CDR3 totals 14 residues. CDR3 region: CASSLVRGQETQYF. The CDR3 DNA sequence: TGTGCCAGCAGCTTAGTTAGGGGGCAAGAGACCCAGTACTTC.

V usage is TRBV2 and J usage is TRBJ2-7, with a possible D match to TRBD1 (6 bases). V dropped 10 bases and J dropped 0 bases, with 16 bases sitting between them. The CDR3 sequence is 14 residues long. CDR1 SNHLY and CDR2 FYNNEI come from the germline V gene. Here the CDR3 DNA reads TGTGCCACCCACAGGGACGTTGACTCCTACGAGCAGTACTTC. Translating it yields CATHRDVDSYEQYF.

V usage is TRBV2 and J usage is TRBJ1-2; possible D gene TRBD1, 6 bases. Trimming took 4 bases from V and 2 from J, leaving 11 bases between them. The CDR3 runs to 14 residues. Germline assignment: CDR1 SNHLY and CDR2 FYNNEI. CDR3 bases: TGTGCCAGCAGTGGGACAGTCAACAACTATGGCTACACCTTC. The encoded protein is CASSGTVNNYGYTF. The variable domain in full, with the rest retrieved from reference TRBV2 and TRBJ1-2, is EPEVTQTPSHQVTQMGQEVILRCVPISNHLYFYWYRQILGQKVEFLVSFYNNEISEKSEIFDDQFSVERPDGSNFTLKIRSTKLEDSAMYFCASSGTVNNYGYTFGSGTRLTVV.

CDR3 amino acids: CSSGGISSYNEQFF. Here the CDR3 DNA reads TGCAGCTCGGGGGGGATAAGCTCCTACAATGAGCAGTTCTTC. This rearrangement joins TRBV29-1 to TRBJ2-1; 8 bases fit TRBD2. CDR1 and CDR2 (germline): SQVTM, ANQGSEA. V was pared by 8 bases and J by 0 bases, with 6 bases of the junction left unmatched. There are 14 residues in the CDR3.

This clone has a handful of counts. The V call is TRBV27, the J call TRBJ1-2, with TRBD1 matching 7 bases. In germline, CDR1 is MNHEY, CDR2 SMNVEV (reference sequence). V was clipped by 5 bases and J by 4 bases; unmatched bases: 13. CDR3 length: 16 amino acids. Here the CDR3 DNA reads TGTGCCAGCAGTCTAACGAAGGGGGCTCTAGGCTATGGCTACACCTTC. Its protein product is CASSLTKGALGYGYTF.